Following are 31 T cell receptor beta chains from one sample sequenced in a study of cytomegalovirus exposure and HLA in healthy donors. Vbeta (60) and Jbeta (13) primers were used in the PCR. Assay used: immunoSEQ multiplex PCR; TCRdb lists only in-frame clones, some missing. The top ten clones hold around 1% of a sample with about 200,000 clones, more than 70% of them seen once. Specimen: PBMCs. The source of these receptors is a woman in her 40s in good health and CMV-seronegative.

The chain carries TRBV18 and TRBJ2-5; 8 bases line up with TRBD1. The germline CDR1 and CDR2 sequences are KGHSH and LQKENI. The V gene end was trimmed by 1 base and the J gene end by 4 bases; junction bases not matched to a gene: 5. This CDR3 comprises 15 residues. The DNA of the CDR3 is TGTGCCAGCTCACCACAGACAGGGGTTGGAGAGACCCAGTACTTC. Protein sequence: CASSPQTGVGETQYF.

This sequence joins TRBV5-8 and TRBJ1-5, with D possibly being TRBD1 (5 bases). Trimming cost V 2 bases and J 7 bases, with 13 bases left between them. CDR1 and CDR2 from the germline V gene are SGHTS and YDEGEE. This CDR3 has 14 residues. This CDR3 reads CASSFKGARQPQHF. The CDR3 DNA sequence: TGTGCCAGCAGCTTCAAAGGGGCCCGGCAGCCCCAGCATTTT.

This chain links TRBV5-6 with TRBJ2-7; possibly TRBD2 for D (5 bases). The CDR3 is made up of 14 amino acids. Germline CDR1 SGHDT, CDR2 YYEEEE. With 2 bases removed from V and 7 bases from J, the gap between germline ends came to 16 bases. CDR3 DNA: TGTGCCAGCAGCTTAGGGAACGGGATCGGGGAGCAGTACGTC. Translating it yields CASSLGNGIGEQYV.

J is TRBJ2-5 and V is TRBV29-1; D is unresolved. Trimming took off 0 bases at V and 7 bases at J, with 6 bases between the two ends. The germline V gene has CDR1 SQVTM and CDR2 ANQGSEA. This CDR3 has 11 amino acids. The CDR3 is CSVEDPGTQYF. In DNA form, the CDR3 reads TGCAGCGTTGAAGATCCGGGGACCCAGTACTTC. Together with reference TRBV29-1 and TRBJ2-5, the CDR3 gives the full variable domain: SAVISQKPSRDICQRGTSLTIQCQVDSQVTMMFWYRQQPGQSLTLIATANQGSEATYESGFVIDKFPISRPNLTFSTLTVSNMSPEDSSIYLCSVEDPGTQYFGPGTRLLVL.

This chain uses TRBV9 with TRBJ1-3, with D unresolved. Trimming left V 7 bases short and J 4 bases short, with 18 bases between. The germline CDR1 and CDR2 sequences are SGDLS and YYNGEE. The CDR3 extends over 15 amino acids. The CDR3 sequence is CASWPGTSGGNTIYF. The CDR3 DNA follows: TGTGCCAGCTGGCCGGGCACCTCGGGGGGAAACACCATATATTTT. The full variable domain, with the rest looked up from reference TRBV9 and TRBJ1-3, is DSGVTQTPKHLITATGQRVTLRCSPRSGDLSVYWYQQSLDQGLQFLIQYYNGEERAKGNILERFSAQQFPDLHSELNLSSLELGDSALYFCASWPGTSGGNTIYFGEGSWLTVV.

This rearrangement joins TRBV10-1 to TRBJ2-7; 10 nucleotides agree with TRBD2. Germline assignment: CDR1 WNHNN and CDR2 SYGVQD (reference sequence). The length of the CDR3 is 15 residues. The ends lost 6 bases at V and 4 bases at J; junction bases unmatched: 9. The CDR3 spells CASRELAGRPYEQYV. In DNA form, the CDR3 reads TGCGCCAGCAGGGAACTAGCGGGACGACCTTACGAGCAGTACGTC.

This clone was seen a single time. This sequence joins TRBV19 and TRBJ2-7; TRBD2 is a possible D gene (6 bases). The germline V and J ends were trimmed by 3 bases and 2 bases, with 14 bases remaining between them. The CDR3 totals 15 residues. Germline V gene sequence: CDR1 LNHDA, CDR2 SQIVND (reference sequence). CDR3 in DNA: TGTGCCAGTAGTATTGGTCTAGCGCCCACCTACGAGCAGTACTTC. This codes for CASSIGLAPTYEQYF.

This sequence joins TRBV7-6 and TRBJ1-1; no firm D call. CDR3 length: 13 amino acids. Trimming pared 7 bases from V and 2 bases from J, leaving 11 bases between. Looked up from germline, CDR1 is SGHVS and CDR2 is FNYEAQ. The CDR3 sequence: CASMRARNTEAFF. CDR3 in DNA: TGTGCCAGCATGAGGGCAAGAAACACTGAAGCTTTCTTT.

The chain couples TRBV7-6 to TRBJ2-2; 8 nucleotides agree with TRBD2. CDR1 and CDR2 from the germline V gene are SGHVS and FNYEAQ. The CDR3 covers 14 residues. With 4 bases clipped from V and 6 bases from J, the junction kept 4 bases outside the gene matches. The CDR3 DNA reads TGTGCCAGCAGCTCACAGGGACTAGCCGGGGAGCTGTTTTTT. It specifies CASSSQGLAGELFF.

This chain links TRBV5-6 with TRBJ1-1; D is perhaps TRBD1 (6 bases). With 3 bases removed from V and 5 bases from J, the gap between germline ends came to 14 bases. Germline values: CDR1 SGHDT, CDR2 YYEEEE. This CDR3 contains 14 residues. The CDR3 DNA follows: TGTGCCAGCAGCTCAGGGGTTAAGGGAACTGAAGCTTTCTTT. It yields the protein CASSSGVKGTEAFF.

The J gene is TRBJ2-1, the V gene TRBV5-4; 11 nucleotides agree with TRBD2. V lost 6 bases and J lost 8; bases outside the gene matches: 13. The CDR3 consists of 16 residues. The germline V gene has CDR1 SGHNT and CDR2 YYREEE (reference sequence). CDR3 region: CASNIKGLAGGHEQFF. DNA for the CDR3: TGTGCCAGCAACATAAAGGGGCTAGCGGGAGGTCATGAGCAGTTCTTC.

CDR3 loop: CASSSLAGGPLHV. CDR3 nucleotide sequence: TGTGCCAGCAGCTCACTAGCGGGAGGCCCCCTGCACGTC. V usage is TRBV7-2 and J usage is TRBJ2-7; 12 nucleotides align to TRBD2. The CDR3 has 13 amino acids. Germline V gene lookup returns CDR1 SGHTA and CDR2 FQGNSA.

CDR3 sequence (DNA): TGTGCCAGCAGTGGGACAGCGGTAGGTTTCTTT. It yields the protein CASSGTAVGFF. V usage is TRBV6-1 and J usage is TRBJ1-1, with a possible D match to TRBD1 (6 bases). V lost 4 bases and J lost 13, with 13 bases in between. CDR3 length equals 11 residues. Germline V gene sequence: CDR1 MNHNS, CDR2 SASEGT.

The CDR3, as DNA: TGTGCCACCAGCAACGCCGGGACAGGGGACTACGAGCAGTACTTC. Encoded protein: CATSNAGTGDYEQYF. V gene TRBV15 combines with J gene TRBJ2-7; 10 nucleotides line up with TRBD1. The CDR3 is made up of 15 amino acids. Germline-derived CDR1 and CDR2 are LNHNV and YYDKDF (reference sequence). Germline trimming cut 4 bases from V and 3 bases from J; bases unmatched to any gene: 6.

With regard to this clone: Other nucleotide sequences in the sample specify the same CDR3. The J gene is TRBJ1-2, the V gene TRBV9; 12 bases are shared with TRBD1. V was pared by 3 bases and J by 5 bases, with 2 bases of the junction left unmatched. The length of the CDR3 is 14 residues. The germline gives CDR1 SGDLS, CDR2 YYNGEE. The CDR3 coding sequence is TGTGCCAGCAGCGCGGGACAGGGGGCTTATGGCTACACCTTC. Residues: CASSAGQGAYGYTF.

V usage is TRBV13 and J usage is TRBJ1-1; TRBD1 agrees at 11 bases. Per germline, CDR1 PRHDT and CDR2 FYEKMQ (reference sequence). Unmatched junction bases numbered 7, after V lost 2 bases and J lost 5 bases. The CDR3 runs 16 residues. The CDR3 DNA reads as TGTGCCAGCAGCTTAAGGATCGGGACAGGGGGGACTGAAGCTTTCTTT. It specifies CASSLRIGTGGTEAFF.

This chain uses TRBV21-1 with TRBJ1-4; the table assigns TRBD1, which was not confirmed against the DNA. TRBV21-1 is marked as a pseudogene. The length of the CDR3 is 17 residues. Here the CDR3 DNA reads TGTGCCAGCAGCAAAGGGCAGGGGGCGGCGGATAATGAAAAACTGTTTTTT. This translates into CASSKGQGAADNEKLFF.

The V call is TRBV15, the J call TRBJ1-2, with a possible D match to TRBD1 (6 bases). Germline values: CDR1 LNHNV, CDR2 YYDKDF (reference sequence). This CDR3 spans 14 amino acids. V was clipped by 3 bases and J by 0 bases, with 8 bases between them. CDR3 sequence: CATSRDSTNYGYTF. The CDR3 nucleotides read TGTGCCACCAGCAGGGACAGTACTAACTATGGCTACACCTTC.

J is TRBJ1-2 and V is TRBV18; no firm D call. V gave up 8 bases and J gave up 4 bases, with 23 bases separating them. CDR3 length: 16 residues. In germline, CDR1 is KGHSH, CDR2 LQKENI. The CDR3 reads CASARVGAADSYGYTF. CDR3 sequence (DNA): TGTGCCAGCGCCCGCGTCGGTGCCGCCGATAGCTATGGCTACACCTTC.

The chain recombines TRBV5-4 with TRBJ2-4; 9 bases align to TRBD2. Germline V gene data show CDR1 as SGHNT and CDR2 as YYREEE (reference sequence). This CDR3 is built from 16 residues. The J segment lost 6 bases and the V segment lost 4 bases, leaving 11 bases of the junction unmatched. The CDR3 sequence is CASSLGLAGVRNIQYF. Here the CDR3 DNA reads TGTGCCAGCAGCCTCGGGTTAGCGGGAGTTAGAAACATTCAGTACTTC.

This chain connects TRBV18 to TRBJ1-5; D uncertain. The V gene's germline CDR1 is KGHSH and CDR2 LQKENI. Trimming cost V 8 bases and J 4 bases, with 12 bases left between them. The CDR3 is 13 residues long. The CDR3 DNA follows: TGTGCCAGCCTTCATGAGCCTAATCAGCCCCAGCATTTT. The encoded protein is CASLHEPNQPQHF.

The chain combines TRBV6-1 with TRBJ1-1; 7 nucleotides agree with TRBD1. The CDR3 spans 13 residues. V trimming: 7 bases; J trimming: 1 base; junction bases outside the gene matches: 3. Germline loops: CDR1 MNHNS, CDR2 SASEGT. The CDR3 is CASIRQGNTEAFF. Here the CDR3 DNA reads TGTGCCAGCATTAGACAGGGGAACACTGAAGCTTTCTTT.

The chain couples TRBV28 to TRBJ2-7, with D perhaps matching TRBD2 (5 bases). Germline V gene data show CDR1 as MDHEN and CDR2 as SYDVKM. The V and J ends lost 4 bases and 3 bases respectively, with 10 bases between them. CDR3 size: 13 residues. The CDR3: CASSSGSYYEQYV. CDR3 nucleotides: TGTGCCAGCAGTTCGGGGTCATACTACGAGCAGTACGTC.

V usage is TRBV4-1 and J usage is TRBJ2-1, with 8 bases fitting TRBD2. CDR1 MGHRA and CDR2 YSYEKL come from the germline V gene. Trimming cost V 0 bases and J 4 bases; bases outside gene matches: 2. CDR3 length equals 15 residues. DNA for the CDR3: TGCGCCAGCAGCCAAGACGGCGGGGGGTACAATGAGCAGTTCTTC. Protein: CASSQDGGGYNEQFF.

The chain links TRBV14 to TRBJ1-1; tentative D call: TRBD1 (5 bases). The CDR3 has 15 residues. Per the germline V gene, CDR1 is SGHDN and CDR2 is FVKESK. Deletions cut 4 bases from V and 2 bases from J, with 14 bases between. As DNA, the CDR3 is TGTGCCAGCAGCCCACAGACAGAGAGAAACACTGAAGCTTTCTTT. The encoded protein is CASSPQTERNTEAFF.

The genes are TRBV18 and TRBJ1-5; no clear D. The CDR3 sequence is 16 residues long. Per germline, CDR1 KGHSH and CDR2 LQKENI. The V gene lost 1 base and the J gene lost 2 bases, with 12 bases spanning the gap. The CDR3 loop reads CASSPRAGLGNQPQHF. CDR3 DNA sequence: TGTGCCAGCTCACCACGGGCAGGATTAGGCAATCAGCCCCAGCATTTT. Supplemented by reference TRBV18 and TRBJ1-5, the full variable domain reads NAGVMQNPRHLVRRRGQEARLRCSPMKGHSHVYWYRQLPEEGLKFMVYLQKENIIDESGMPKERFSAEFPKEGPSILRIQQVVRGDSAAYFCASSPRAGLGNQPQHFGDGTRLSIL.

The J gene is TRBJ2-1, the V gene TRBV7-8; 8 nucleotides match TRBD2. The CDR3 totals 16 residues. The trim removed 1 base at V and 0 bases at J, leaving 2 bases unmatched. The germline gives CDR1 SGHVS, CDR2 FQNEAQ. In nucleotides, the CDR3 is TGTGCCAGCAGCTTAGGGAGCGGGAGCTCCTACAATGAGCAGTTCTTC. The encoded protein is CASSLGSGSSYNEQFF.

The V and J genes are TRBV4-2 and TRBJ2-5; tentative D call: TRBD2 (5 bases). Germline lookup yields CDR1 LGHNA and CDR2 YNFKEQ. This CDR3 contains 14 residues. Trimming removed 4 bases from V and 2 bases from J, with 11 bases in between. The CDR3 DNA reads TGTGCCAGCAGCCCGGGATATATACAAGAGACCCAGTACTTC. Translation gives CASSPGYIQETQYF.

This clone appeared a single time. The genes are TRBV1 and TRBJ2-7; the tabulated D call, TRBD2, remains unverified against the DNA. TRBV1 is a recognized pseudogene. This CDR3 is built from 16 residues. The CDR3 DNA reads TGCACCAGCAGCCAAGAATCCCAACTAGCGGTCGGCGAGCAGTACGTC. Protein product: CTSSQESQLAVGEQYV.

The CDR3 reads CASSSTRRRGGEETQYF. The DNA of the CDR3 is TGCGCCAGCAGCTCAACACGCAGGCGGGGAGGAGAAGAGACCCAGTACTTC. J is TRBJ2-5 and V is TRBV5-1, with a possible D match to TRBD2 (6 bases). Trimming removed 3 bases from V and 3 bases from J, with 21 bases in between. The CDR3 runs 17 residues. Germline V gene data show CDR1 as SGHRS and CDR2 as YFSETQ.

In the case of this clone: The sample contains more than one DNA sequence encoding this CDR3. The chain has TRBV18 and TRBJ2-3; D call uncertain. The CDR3 is 13 residues long. V was cut by 6 bases and J by 1 base, with 8 bases left in between. Germline lookup yields CDR1 KGHSH and CDR2 LQKENI. The chain's CDR3 is CASSPSGTDTQYF. CDR3 in DNA: TGTGCCAGCTCCCCCAGCGGCACAGATACGCAGTATTTT. Together with reference TRBV18 and TRBJ2-3, the CDR3 gives the full variable domain: NAGVMQNPRHLVRRRGQEARLRCSPMKGHSHVYWYRQLPEEGLKFMVYLQKENIIDESGMPKERFSAEFPKEGPSILRIQQVVRGDSAAYFCASSPSGTDTQYFGPGTRLTVL.